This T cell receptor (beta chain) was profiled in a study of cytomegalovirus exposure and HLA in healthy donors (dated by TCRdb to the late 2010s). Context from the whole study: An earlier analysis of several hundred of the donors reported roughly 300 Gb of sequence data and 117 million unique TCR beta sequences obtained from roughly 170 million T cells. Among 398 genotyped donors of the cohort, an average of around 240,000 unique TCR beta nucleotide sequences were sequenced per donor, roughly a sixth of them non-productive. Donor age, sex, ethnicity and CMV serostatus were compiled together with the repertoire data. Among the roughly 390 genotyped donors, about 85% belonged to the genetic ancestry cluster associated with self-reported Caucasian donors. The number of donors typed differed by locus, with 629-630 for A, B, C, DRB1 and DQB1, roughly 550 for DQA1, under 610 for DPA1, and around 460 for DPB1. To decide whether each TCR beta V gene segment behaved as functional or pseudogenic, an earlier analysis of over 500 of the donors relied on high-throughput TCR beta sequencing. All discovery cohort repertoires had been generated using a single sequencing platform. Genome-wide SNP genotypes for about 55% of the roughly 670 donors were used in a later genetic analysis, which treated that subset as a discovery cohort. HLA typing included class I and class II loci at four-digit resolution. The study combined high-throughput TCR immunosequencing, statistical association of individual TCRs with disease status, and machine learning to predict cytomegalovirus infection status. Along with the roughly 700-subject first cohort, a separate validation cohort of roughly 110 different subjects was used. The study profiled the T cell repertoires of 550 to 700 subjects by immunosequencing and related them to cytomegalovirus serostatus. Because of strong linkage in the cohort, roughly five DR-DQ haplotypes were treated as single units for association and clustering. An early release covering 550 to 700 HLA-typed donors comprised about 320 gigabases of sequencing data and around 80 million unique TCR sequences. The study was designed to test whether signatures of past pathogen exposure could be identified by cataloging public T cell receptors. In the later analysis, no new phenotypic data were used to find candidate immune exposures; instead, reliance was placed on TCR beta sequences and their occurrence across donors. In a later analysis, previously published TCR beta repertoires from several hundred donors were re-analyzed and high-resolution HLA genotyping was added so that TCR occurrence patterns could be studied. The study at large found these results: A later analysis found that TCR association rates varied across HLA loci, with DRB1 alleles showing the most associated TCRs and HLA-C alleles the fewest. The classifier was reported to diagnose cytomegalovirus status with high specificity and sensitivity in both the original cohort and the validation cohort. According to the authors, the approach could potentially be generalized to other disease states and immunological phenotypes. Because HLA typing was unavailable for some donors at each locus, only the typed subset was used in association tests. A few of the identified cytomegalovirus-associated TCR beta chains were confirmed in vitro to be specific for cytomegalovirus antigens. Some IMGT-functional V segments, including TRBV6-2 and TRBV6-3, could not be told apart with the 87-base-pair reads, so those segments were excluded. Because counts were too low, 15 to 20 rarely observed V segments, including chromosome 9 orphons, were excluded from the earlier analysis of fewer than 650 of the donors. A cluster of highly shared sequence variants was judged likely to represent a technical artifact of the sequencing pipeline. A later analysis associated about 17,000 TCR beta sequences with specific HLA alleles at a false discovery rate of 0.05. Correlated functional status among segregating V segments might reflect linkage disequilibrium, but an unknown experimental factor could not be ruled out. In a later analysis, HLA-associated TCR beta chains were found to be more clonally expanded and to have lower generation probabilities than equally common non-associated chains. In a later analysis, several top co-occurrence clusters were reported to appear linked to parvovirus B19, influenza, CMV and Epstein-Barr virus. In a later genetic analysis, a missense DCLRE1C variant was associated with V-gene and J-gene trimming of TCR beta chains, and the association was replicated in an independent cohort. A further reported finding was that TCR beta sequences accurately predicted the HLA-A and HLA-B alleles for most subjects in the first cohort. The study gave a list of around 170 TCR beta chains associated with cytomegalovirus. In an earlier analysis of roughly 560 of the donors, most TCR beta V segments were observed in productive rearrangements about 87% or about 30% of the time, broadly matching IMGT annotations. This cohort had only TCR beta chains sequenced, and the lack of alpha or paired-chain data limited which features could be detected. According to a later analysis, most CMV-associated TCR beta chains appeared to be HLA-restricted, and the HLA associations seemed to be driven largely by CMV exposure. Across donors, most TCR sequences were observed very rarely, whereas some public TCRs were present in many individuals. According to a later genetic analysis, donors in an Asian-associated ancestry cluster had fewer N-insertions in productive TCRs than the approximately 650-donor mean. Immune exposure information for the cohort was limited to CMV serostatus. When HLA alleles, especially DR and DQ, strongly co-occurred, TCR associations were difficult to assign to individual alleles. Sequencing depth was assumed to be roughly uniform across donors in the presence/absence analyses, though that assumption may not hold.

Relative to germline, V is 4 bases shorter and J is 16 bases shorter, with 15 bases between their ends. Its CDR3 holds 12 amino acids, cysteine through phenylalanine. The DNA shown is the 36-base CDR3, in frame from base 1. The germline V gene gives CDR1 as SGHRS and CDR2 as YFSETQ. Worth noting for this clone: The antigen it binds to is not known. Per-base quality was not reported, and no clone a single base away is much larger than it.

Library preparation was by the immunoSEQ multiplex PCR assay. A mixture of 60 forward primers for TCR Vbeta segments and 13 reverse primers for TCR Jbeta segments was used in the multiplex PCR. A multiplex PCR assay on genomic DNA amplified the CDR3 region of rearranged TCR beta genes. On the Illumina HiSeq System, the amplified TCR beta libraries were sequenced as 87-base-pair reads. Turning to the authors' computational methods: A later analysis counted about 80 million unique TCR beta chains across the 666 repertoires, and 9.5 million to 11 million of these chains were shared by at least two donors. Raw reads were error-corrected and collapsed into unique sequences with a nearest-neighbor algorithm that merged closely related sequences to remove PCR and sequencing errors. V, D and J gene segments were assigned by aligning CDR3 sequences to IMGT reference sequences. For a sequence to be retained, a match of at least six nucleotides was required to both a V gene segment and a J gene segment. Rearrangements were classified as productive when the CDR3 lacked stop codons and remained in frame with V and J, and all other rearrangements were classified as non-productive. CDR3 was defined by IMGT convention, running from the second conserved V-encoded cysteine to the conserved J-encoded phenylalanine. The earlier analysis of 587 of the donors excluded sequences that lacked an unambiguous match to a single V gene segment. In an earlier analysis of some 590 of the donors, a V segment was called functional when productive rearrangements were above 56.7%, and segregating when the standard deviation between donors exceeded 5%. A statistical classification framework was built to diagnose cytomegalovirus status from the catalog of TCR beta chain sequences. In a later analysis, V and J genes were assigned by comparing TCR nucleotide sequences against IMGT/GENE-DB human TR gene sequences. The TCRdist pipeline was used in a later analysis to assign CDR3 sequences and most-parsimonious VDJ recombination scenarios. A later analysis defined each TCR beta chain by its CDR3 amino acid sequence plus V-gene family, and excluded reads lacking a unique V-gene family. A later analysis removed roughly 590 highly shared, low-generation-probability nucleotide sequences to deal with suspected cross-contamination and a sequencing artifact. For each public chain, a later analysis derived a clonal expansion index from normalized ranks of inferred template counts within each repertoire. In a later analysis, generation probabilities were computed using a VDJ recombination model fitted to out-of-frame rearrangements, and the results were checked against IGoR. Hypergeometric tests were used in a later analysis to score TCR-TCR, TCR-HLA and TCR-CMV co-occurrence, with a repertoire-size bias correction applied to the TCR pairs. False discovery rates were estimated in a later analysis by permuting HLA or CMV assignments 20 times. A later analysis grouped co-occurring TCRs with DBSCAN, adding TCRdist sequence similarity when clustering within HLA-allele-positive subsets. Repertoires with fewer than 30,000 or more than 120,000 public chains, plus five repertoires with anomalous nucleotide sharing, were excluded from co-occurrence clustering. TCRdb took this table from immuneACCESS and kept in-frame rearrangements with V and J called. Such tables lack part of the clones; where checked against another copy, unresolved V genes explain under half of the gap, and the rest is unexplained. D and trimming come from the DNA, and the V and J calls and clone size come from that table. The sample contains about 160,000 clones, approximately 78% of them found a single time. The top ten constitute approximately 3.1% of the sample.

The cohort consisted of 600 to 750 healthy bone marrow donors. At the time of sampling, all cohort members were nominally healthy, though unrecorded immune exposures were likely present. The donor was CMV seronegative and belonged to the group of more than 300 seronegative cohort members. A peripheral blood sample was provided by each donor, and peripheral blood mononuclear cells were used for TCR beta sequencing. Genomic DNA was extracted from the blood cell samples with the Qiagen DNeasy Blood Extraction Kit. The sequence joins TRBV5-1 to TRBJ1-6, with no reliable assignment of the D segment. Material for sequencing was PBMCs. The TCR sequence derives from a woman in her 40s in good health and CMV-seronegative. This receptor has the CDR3 CASSLDRESLHF. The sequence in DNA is TGCGCCAGCAGCCTCGACCGGGAATCTCTCCACTTT.